A selection of T cell receptor beta chains follows, all from one sample in a study of T cells expressing NK-cell markers. Following a re-call of the 5' RACE reads, TCRdb has one entry per CDR3 protein and lacks DNA. The specimen's table records a few hundred thousand distinct CDR3 sequences. The sequencing input was blood T cells: a sorted CD56 or NKG2C T cell subset, CD4+ or CD8+ T cells, or bulk PBMC T cells (not recorded which). These receptors were taken from a man between 18 and 69 years old in good health. Each CDR3 is given with its conserved first and last residue.

v_call	cdr3_length	j_call	cdr3_aa
TRBV6-1	17	TRBJ2-4	CASTYKAGTGGKNIQYF
TRBV3-1	14	TRBJ2-4	CASSRATSVNIQYF
TRBV12-3/TRBV12-4	14	TRBJ2-3	CASTPDRVTDTQYF
TRBV7-9	15	TRBJ2-3	CASSTPLSTGDTQYF
TRBV29-1	14	TRBJ1-1	CSVEVTGPNTEAFF
TRBV12-3/TRBV12-4	14	TRBJ2-7	CASSWTSGLYEQYF
TRBV20-1	16	TRBJ1-2	CSARDPDTGGGYGYTF
TRBV15	15	TRBJ2-4	CATSGSGGAKDIQYF
TRBV6-1	16	TRBJ2-3	CASTNRGVTGTDTQYF
TRBV11-1	15	TRBJ2-6	CASSQPFSGANVLTF
TRBV13	15	TRBJ2-7	CASTLASGQGYEQYF
TRBV4-2	15	TRBJ2-7	CASSQDGTPIGEQYF
TRBV7-8	13	TRBJ2-2	CASSFWGTGELFF
TRBV21-1	16	TRBJ2-7	CASSSIGTPSSYEQYF
TRBV7-9	14	TRBJ1-4	CASSLDRAGEKLFF
TRBV5-1	13	TRBJ1-2	CASRLWREDGYTF
TRBV7-9	14	TRBJ2-2	CASSRQGYTGELFF
TRBV2	13	TRBJ2-7	CASSEEETGEQYF